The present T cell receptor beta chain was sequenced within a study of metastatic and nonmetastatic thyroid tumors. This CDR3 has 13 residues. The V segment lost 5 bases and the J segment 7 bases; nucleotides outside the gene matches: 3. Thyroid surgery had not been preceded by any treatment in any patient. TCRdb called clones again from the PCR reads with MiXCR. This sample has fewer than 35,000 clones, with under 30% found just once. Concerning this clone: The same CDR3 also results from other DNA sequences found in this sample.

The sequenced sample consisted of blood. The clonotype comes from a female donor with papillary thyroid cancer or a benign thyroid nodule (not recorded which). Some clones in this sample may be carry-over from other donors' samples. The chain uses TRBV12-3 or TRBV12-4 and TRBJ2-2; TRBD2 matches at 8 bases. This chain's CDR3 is CASSRTSHGELFF. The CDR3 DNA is TGTGCCAGCAGTCGGACTAGCCACGGGGAGCTGTTTTTT.